The source of this T cell receptor beta chain is a study of T cell responses to AZD1222 COVID-19 vaccine. The length of the CDR3 is 12 residues. Germline V gene data show CDR1 as SGHDN and CDR2 as FVKESK. Trimming removed 1 base at V and 9 bases at J, with 6 bases between. Generated by immunoSEQ multiplex PCR, the TCRdb table keeps only in-frame clones and is missing some. The repertoire holds around 180,000 clones, 90% to 95% seen once, with 7.5% to 9.5% in the top ten. Specimen: peripheral blood, collected on day 0 of AZD1222 vaccination. The chain is built from TRBV14 and TRBJ2-2, with D unresolved. This TCR came from an adult in good health. The DNA for the CDR3 is TGTGCCAGCAGCCAAGGGGGTTGGGAGCTGTTTTTT. Translating gives CASSQGGWELFF.